This T cell receptor beta chain was identified in a study of T cell changes during pregnancy in multiple sclerosis. Sequencing used immunoSEQ multiplex PCR; TCRdb keeps in-frame clones, though not all of them. The table includes 50,000 to 65,000 clones, roughly nine tenths detected once. The TCR originated in a female donor with multiple sclerosis, enrolled in a pregnancy study. The sequencing used CD4+ T cells from peripheral blood mononuclear cells, collected in the first trimester of pregnancy.

CDR3 region: CASSIRTGGSAQETQYF. The CDR3 nucleotides are TGTGCCAGTAGTATTCGGACAGGGGGATCCGCACAAGAGACCCAGTACTTC. The J gene is TRBJ2-5, the V gene TRBV19; 10 bases map to TRBD1. The germline gives CDR1 LNHDA, CDR2 SQIVND (reference sequence). The CDR3 is 17 residues long. The ends lost 3 bases at V and 2 bases at J; junction bases unmatched: 9.